The 4 T cell receptor beta chains below all came from one sample that was sequenced in a study of control samples from healthy donors and cancer patients. TCRdb's copy holds only in-frame clones and misses some; the assay was immunoSEQ multiplex PCR. Of 120,000 or so clones listed, around 90% are singletons. Sample: blood. These receptors were obtained from a man aged 18 to 29 in good health.

This chain connects TRBV6-2 or TRBV6-3 to TRBJ1-5; D may be TRBD1 (5 bases). V lost 2 bases to trimming and J lost 4 bases, with 15 bases between them. The germline CDR1 and CDR2 sequences are MNHEY and SVGEGT. The CDR3 consists of 16 residues. The CDR3 protein is CASSYPRGGGNQPQHF. In DNA form, the CDR3 reads TGTGCCAGCAGTTACCCCCGAGGTGGGGGGAATCAGCCCCAGCATTTT.

This chain links TRBV9 with TRBJ2-3, with D uncertain. CDR1 is SGDLS, CDR2 YYNGEE, per germline. Trimming left V 0 bases short and J 4 bases short, with 12 bases between. The CDR3 is 15 amino acids. CDR3 region: CASSVVSQSADTQYF. CDR3 nucleotides: TGTGCCAGCAGCGTAGTGTCCCAGTCGGCAGATACGCAGTATTTT.

This clone was seen a single time. The J gene is TRBJ2-1, the V gene TRBV2; D is perhaps TRBD1 (6 bases). Germline CDR1 reads SNHLY; CDR2 reads FYNNEI. The CDR3 sequence is 16 residues long. V was cut by 1 base and J by 4 bases, with 14 bases left in between. The CDR3: CASSEESGTKYNEQFF. The CDR3 DNA sequence: TGTGCCAGCAGTGAAGAGTCCGGGACAAAGTACAATGAGCAGTTCTTC.

The chain employs TRBV27 and TRBJ1-4; 7 bases align to TRBD1. The CDR3 extends over 17 amino acids. Germline CDR1 and CDR2: MNHEY and SMNVEV (reference sequence). Trimming cost V 2 bases and J 7 bases; bases outside gene matches: 13. The CDR3 bases are TGTGCCAGCAGTTTAATGGGTTCCGAGACAGGGAGTGAAAAACTGTTTTTT. The encoded protein is CASSLMGSETGSEKLFF.